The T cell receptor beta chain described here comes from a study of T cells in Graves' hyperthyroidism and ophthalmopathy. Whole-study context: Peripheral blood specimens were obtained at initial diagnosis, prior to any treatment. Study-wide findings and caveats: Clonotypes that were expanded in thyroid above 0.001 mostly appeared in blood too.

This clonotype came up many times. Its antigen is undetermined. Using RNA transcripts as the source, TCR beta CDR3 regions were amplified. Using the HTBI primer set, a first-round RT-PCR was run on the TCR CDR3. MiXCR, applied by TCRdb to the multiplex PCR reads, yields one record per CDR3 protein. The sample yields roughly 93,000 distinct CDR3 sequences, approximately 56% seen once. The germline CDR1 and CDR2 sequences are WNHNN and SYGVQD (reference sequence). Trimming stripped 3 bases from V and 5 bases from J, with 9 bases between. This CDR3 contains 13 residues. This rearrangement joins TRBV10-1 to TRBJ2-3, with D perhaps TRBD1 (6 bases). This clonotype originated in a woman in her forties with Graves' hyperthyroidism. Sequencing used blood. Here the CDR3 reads CASSDAGEDTQYF. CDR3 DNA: TGCGCCAGCAGTGATGCAGGGGAAGATACGCAGTATTTT.